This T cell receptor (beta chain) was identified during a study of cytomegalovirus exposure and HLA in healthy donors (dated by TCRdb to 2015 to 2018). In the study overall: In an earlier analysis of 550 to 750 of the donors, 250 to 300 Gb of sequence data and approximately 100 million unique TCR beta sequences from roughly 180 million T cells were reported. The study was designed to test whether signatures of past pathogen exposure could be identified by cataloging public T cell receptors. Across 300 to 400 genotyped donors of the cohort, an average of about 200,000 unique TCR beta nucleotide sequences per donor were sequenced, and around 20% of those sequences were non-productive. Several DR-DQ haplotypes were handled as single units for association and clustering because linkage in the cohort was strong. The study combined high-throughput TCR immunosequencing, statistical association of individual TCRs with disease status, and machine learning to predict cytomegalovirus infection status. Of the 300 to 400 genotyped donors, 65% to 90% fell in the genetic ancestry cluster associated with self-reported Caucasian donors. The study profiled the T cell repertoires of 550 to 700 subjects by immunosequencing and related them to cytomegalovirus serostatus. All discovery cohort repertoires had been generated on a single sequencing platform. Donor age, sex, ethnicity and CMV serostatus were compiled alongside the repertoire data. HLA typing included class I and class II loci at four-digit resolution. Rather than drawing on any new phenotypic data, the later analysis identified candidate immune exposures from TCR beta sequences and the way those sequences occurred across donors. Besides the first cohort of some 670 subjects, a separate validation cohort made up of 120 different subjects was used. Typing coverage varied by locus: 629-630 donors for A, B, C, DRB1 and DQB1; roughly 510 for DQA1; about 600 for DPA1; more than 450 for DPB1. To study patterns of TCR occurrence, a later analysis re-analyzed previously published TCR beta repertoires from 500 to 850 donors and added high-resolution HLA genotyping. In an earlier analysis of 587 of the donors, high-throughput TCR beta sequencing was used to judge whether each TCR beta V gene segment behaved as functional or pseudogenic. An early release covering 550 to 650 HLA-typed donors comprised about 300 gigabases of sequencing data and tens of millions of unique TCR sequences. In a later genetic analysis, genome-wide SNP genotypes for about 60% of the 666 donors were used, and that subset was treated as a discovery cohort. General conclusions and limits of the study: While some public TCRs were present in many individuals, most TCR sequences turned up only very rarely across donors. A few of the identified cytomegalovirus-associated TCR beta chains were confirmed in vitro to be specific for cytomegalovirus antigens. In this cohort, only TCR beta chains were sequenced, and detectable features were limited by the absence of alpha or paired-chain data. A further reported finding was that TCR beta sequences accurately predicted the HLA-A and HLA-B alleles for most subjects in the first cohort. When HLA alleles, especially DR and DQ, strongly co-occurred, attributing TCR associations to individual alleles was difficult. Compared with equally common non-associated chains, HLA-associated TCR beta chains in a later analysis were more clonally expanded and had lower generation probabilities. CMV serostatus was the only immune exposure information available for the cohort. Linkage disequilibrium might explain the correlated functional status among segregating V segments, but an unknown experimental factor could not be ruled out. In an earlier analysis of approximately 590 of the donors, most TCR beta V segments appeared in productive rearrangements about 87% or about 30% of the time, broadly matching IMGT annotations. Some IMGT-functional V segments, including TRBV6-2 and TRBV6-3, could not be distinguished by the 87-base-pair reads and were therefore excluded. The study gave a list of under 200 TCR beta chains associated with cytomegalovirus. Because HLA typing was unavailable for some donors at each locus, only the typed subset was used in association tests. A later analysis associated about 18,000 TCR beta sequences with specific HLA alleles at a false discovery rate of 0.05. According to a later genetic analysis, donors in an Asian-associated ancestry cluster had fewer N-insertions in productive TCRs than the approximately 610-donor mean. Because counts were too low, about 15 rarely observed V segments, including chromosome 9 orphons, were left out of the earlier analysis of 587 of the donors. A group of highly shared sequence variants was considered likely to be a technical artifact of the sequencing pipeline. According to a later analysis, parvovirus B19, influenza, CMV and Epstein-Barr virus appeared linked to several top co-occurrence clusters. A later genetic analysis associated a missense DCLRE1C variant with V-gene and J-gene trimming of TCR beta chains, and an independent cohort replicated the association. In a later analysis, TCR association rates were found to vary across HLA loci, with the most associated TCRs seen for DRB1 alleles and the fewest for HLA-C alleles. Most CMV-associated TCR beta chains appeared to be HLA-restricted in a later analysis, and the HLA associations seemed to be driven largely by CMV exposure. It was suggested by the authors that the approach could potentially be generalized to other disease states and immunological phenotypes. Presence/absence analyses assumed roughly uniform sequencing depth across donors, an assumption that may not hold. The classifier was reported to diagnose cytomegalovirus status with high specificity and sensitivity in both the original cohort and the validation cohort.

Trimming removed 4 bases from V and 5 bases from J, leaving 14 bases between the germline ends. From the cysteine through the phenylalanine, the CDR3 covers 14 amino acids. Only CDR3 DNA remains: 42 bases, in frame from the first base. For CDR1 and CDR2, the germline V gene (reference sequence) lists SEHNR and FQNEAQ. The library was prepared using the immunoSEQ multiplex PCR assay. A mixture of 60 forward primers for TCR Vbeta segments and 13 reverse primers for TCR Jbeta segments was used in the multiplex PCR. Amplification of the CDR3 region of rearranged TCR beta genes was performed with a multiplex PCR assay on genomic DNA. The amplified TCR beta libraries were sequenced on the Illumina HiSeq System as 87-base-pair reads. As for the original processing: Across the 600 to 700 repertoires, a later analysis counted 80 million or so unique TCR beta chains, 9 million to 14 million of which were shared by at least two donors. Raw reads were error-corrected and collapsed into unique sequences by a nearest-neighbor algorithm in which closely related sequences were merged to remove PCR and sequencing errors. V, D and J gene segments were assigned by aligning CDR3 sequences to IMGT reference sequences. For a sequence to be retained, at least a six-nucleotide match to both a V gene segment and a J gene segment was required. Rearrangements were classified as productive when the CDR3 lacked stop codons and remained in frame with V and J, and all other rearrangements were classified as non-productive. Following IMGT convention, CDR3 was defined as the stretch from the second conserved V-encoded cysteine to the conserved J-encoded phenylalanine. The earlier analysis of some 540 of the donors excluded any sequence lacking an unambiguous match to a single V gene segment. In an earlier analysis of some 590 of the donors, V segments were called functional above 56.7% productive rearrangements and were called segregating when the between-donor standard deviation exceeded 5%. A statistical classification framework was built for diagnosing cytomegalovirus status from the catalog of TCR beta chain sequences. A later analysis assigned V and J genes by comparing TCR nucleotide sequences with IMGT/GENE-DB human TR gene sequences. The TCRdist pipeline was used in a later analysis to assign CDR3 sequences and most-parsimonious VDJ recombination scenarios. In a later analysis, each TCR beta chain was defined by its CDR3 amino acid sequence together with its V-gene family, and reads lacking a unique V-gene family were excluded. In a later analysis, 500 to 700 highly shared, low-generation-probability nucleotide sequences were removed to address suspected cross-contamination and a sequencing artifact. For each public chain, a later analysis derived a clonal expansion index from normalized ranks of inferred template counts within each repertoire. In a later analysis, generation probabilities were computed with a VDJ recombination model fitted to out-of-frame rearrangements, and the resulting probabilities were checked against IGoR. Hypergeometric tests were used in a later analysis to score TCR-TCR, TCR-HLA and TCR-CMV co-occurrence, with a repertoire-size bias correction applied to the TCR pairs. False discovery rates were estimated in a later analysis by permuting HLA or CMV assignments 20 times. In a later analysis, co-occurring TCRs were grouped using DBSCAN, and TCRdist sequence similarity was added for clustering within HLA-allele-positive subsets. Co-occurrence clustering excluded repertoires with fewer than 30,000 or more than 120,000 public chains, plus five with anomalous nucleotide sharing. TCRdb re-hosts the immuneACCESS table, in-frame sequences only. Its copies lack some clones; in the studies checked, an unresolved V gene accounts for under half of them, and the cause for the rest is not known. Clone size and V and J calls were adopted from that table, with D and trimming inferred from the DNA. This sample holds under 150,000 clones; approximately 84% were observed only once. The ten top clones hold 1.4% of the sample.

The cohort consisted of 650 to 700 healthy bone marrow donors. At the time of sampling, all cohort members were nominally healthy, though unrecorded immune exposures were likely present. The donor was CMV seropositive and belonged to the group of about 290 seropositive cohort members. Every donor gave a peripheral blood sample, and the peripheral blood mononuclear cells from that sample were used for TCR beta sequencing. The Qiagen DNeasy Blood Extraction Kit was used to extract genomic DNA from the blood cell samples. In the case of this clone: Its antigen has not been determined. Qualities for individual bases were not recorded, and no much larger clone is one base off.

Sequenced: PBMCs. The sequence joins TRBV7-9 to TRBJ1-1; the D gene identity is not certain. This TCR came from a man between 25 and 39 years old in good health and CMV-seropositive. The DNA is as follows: TGTGCCAGCAGCTCTAGTCCGATTCGGACTGAAGCTTTCTTT. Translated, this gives CASSSSPIRTEAFF.